A selection of T cell receptor beta chains follows, all from one sample in a study of identical twins. TCRdb reprocessed the 5' RACE reads via MiXCR and lists one record per CDR3 protein. This sample has around 240,000 distinct CDR3 sequences, with 8% to 11% found just once. Sequenced sample: memory T cells sorted from blood. The receptors here all came from a man aged 45-60 years in good health. Both conserved end residues are part of each CDR3. D genes are given only for firm matches. Clone size appears in some rows only: once, few, many, or a class for an expanded clone.

CDR3: CASRGQGGGSPLHF
DNA: TGTGCCAGCAGGGGACAGGGTGGGGGTTCACCCCTCCACTTT
D: TRBD1
size: many
J: TRBJ1-6
V: TRBV6-1

CDR3: CASSRGLAGRGGELFF
DNA: TGTGCCAGCAGCCGAGGACTAGCGGGAAGGGGCGGGGAGCTGTTTTTT
D: TRBD2
size: many
J: TRBJ2-2
V: TRBV4-2

CDR3: CASSAGVGMTDTQYF
DNA: TGTGCCAGCAGCGCCGGGGTAGGCATGACAGATACGCAGTATTTT
D: -
size: -
J: TRBJ2-3
V: TRBV7-9

CDR3: CASSYFVAGGTDTQYF
DNA: TGTGCCAGCAGTTACTTTGTAGCGGGAGGCACAGATACGCAGTATTTT
D: TRBD2
size: -
J: TRBJ2-3
V: TRBV6-5

CDR3: CASSLGLKYNEQFF
DNA: TGTGCCAGCAGCTTAGGGCTTAAATACAATGAGCAGTTCTTC
D: -
size: -
J: TRBJ2-1
V: TRBV11-2

CDR3: CASSPLAGPTGEQFF
DNA: TGTGCCAGCAGCCCTTTAGCGGGCCCGACTGGAGAGCAGTTCTTC
D: TRBD2
size: -
J: TRBJ2-1
V: TRBV7-7

CDR3: CATSSPGQSYEQYF
DNA: TGTGCCACCAGCAGTCCGGGACAGAGCTACGAGCAGTACTTC
D: TRBD1
size: few
J: TRBJ2-7
V: TRBV15

CDR3: CSATQGTGWNQPQHF
DNA: TGCAGTGCCACACAAGGGACAGGGTGGAATCAGCCCCAGCATTTT
D: TRBD1
size: -
J: TRBJ1-5
V: TRBV20-1

CDR3: CASGRTVMNTEAFF
DNA: TGCGCCAGCGGTCGGACGGTCATGAACACTGAAGCTTTCTTT
D: -
size: many
J: TRBJ1-1
V: TRBV5-1

CDR3: CATSDPGQGVGTDTQYF
DNA: TGTGCCACCAGTGACCCTGGACAGGGTGTCGGCACAGATACGCAGTATTTT
D: TRBD1
size: few
J: TRBJ2-3
V: TRBV24-1

CDR3: CASSLASTAYGYTF
DNA: TGCGCCAGCAGCTTGGCCAGTACAGCCTATGGCTACACCTTC
D: -
size: -
J: TRBJ1-2
V: TRBV5-1

CDR3: CSVDRGGTGELFF
DNA: TGCAGCGTTGACAGGGGAGGGACCGGGGAGCTGTTTTTT
D: -
size: many
J: TRBJ2-2
V: TRBV29-1

CDR3: CASSLGGRFNQPQHF
DNA: TGTGCCAGCAGTTTGGGGGGACGCTTCAATCAGCCCCAGCATTTT
D: -
size: once
J: TRBJ1-5
V: TRBV28

CDR3: CASSYLPLIGTGGNEQYF
DNA: TGTGCCAGCAGTTACCTACCCCTAATCGGGACAGGGGGCAACGAGCAGTACTTC
D: TRBD1
size: -
J: TRBJ2-7
V: TRBV2

CDR3: CASSQGLAGGADTQYF
DNA: TGTGCCAGCAGCCAAGGACTAGCGGGGGGGGCAGATACGCAGTATTTT
D: TRBD2
size: -
J: TRBJ2-3
V: TRBV7-2

CDR3: CATTLARTDTQYF
DNA: TGTGCCACCACACTAGCGCGCACAGATACGCAGTATTTT
D: TRBD2
size: -
J: TRBJ2-3
V: TRBV7-9

CDR3: CASSPGGSETQYF
DNA: TGTGCCAGCAGCCCCGGGGGTTCGGAGACCCAGTACTTC
D: -
size: few
J: TRBJ2-5
V: TRBV28

CDR3: CATSDPARADTQYF
DNA: TGTGCCACCAGTGACCCGGCCAGGGCAGATACGCAGTATTTT
D: -
size: -
J: TRBJ2-3
V: TRBV24-1

CDR3: CASASVGTGELFF
DNA: TGTGCCAGCGCTAGCGTCGGCACCGGGGAGCTGTTTTTT
D: -
size: few
J: TRBJ2-2
V: TRBV12-3/TRBV12-4

CDR3: CASSQGTSSSYEQYF
DNA: TGCGCCAGCAGCCAGGGTACTTCAAGCTCCTACGAGCAGTACTTC
D: -
size: -
J: TRBJ2-7
V: TRBV4-3

CDR3: CASSVDSGTEAFF
DNA: TGTGCCAGCAGCGTAGACAGTGGCACTGAAGCTTTCTTT
D: -
size: -
J: TRBJ1-1
V: TRBV9

CDR3: CASRTSRSGRAGETQYF
DNA: TGTGCCAGCAGGACAAGTCGGAGCGGGAGGGCCGGGGAGACCCAGTACTTC
D: TRBD2
size: many
J: TRBJ2-5
V: TRBV6-1

CDR3: CASSPPLSYEQYF
DNA: TGTGCCAGCTCACCACCGCTAAGTTACGAGCAGTACTTC
D: -
size: many
J: TRBJ2-7
V: TRBV18

CDR3: CASSLRQGQPQHF
DNA: TGTGCCAGCAGCCTTCGTCAGGGTCAGCCCCAGCATTTT
D: -
size: -
J: TRBJ1-5
V: TRBV7-2

CDR3: CSATTWRSSYNEQFF
DNA: TGCAGTGCGACGACCTGGCGGAGCTCCTACAATGAGCAGTTCTTC
D: -
size: -
J: TRBJ2-1
V: TRBV20-1

CDR3: CASSLNGRGETQYF
DNA: TGTGCCAGCAGCTTGAACGGGAGAGGAGAGACCCAGTACTTC
D: -
size: many
J: TRBJ2-5
V: TRBV7-9

CDR3: CSASGLAGADTQYF
DNA: TGCAGTGCTTCCGGACTAGCGGGAGCAGATACGCAGTATTTT
D: TRBD2
size: -
J: TRBJ2-3
V: TRBV20-1

CDR3: CASSLYWGGNEQFF
DNA: TGCGCCAGCAGCTTGTATTGGGGGGGGAATGAGCAGTTCTTC
D: TRBD2
size: many
J: TRBJ2-1
V: TRBV5-1

CDR3: CSIERTGYFRNTEAFF
DNA: TGCAGCATCGAAAGGACAGGGTACTTTCGTAACACTGAAGCTTTCTTT
D: TRBD1
size: many
J: TRBJ1-1
V: TRBV20-1

CDR3: CASSLGGRPETQYF
DNA: TGTGCCAGCAGTTTAGGCGGGAGACCCGAGACCCAGTACTTC
D: TRBD2
size: -
J: TRBJ2-5
V: TRBV12-3/TRBV12-4

CDR3: CSEAPGGAGMNTEAFF
DNA: TGCAGTGAGGCCCCAGGGGGCGCAGGGATGAACACTGAAGCTTTCTTT
D: TRBD1
size: few
J: TRBJ1-1
V: TRBV20-1

CDR3: CSGTQDSGNTIYF
DNA: TGCAGCGGGACGCAGGACTCTGGAAACACCATATATTTT
D: -
size: many
J: TRBJ1-3
V: TRBV29-1

CDR3: CASSAAGGGNTEAFF
DNA: TGCGCCAGCAGCGCCGCTGGGGGGGGGAACACTGAAGCTTTCTTT
D: -
size: few
J: TRBJ1-1
V: TRBV5-1

CDR3: CASSPGTVEAFF
DNA: TGTGCCAGCAGCCCGGGGACGGTGGAAGCTTTCTTT
D: -
size: few
J: TRBJ1-1
V: TRBV7-2

CDR3: CASSRGQFHSGNTIYF
DNA: TGTGCCAGCAGCCGCGGACAGTTCCACTCAGGAAACACCATATATTTT
D: -
size: many
J: TRBJ1-3
V: TRBV3-1